The clone carrying this T cell receptor (beta chain) was detected many times. The source of the sample is a study of T cells after posttransplantation cyclophosphamide. Cyclophosphamide on days +3 and +4 followed busulfan-fludarabine conditioning and a marrow graft. Germline assignment: CDR1 MDHEN and CDR2 SYDVKM. This CDR3 comprises 12 residues. The germline V and J ends were trimmed by 5 bases and 1 base, with 5 bases remaining between them. The data were produced by immunoSEQ multiplex PCR, yet TCRdb's version contains in-frame clones alone and is incomplete. Altogether 15,000 to 20,000 clones were found in the sample, and no singletons occur.

This sequence was found in a female patient between 25 and 45 years old who received an allogeneic stem cell transplant from a related donor, was CMV-positive, and had no GVHD. A share of the T cells may be of graft donor origin. The chain has TRBV28 and TRBJ1-2, with D unclear. Sequencing was performed on PBMCs, taken after allogeneic stem cell transplant with posttransplant cyclophosphamide. As DNA, the CDR3 is TGTGCCAGCAGTGAGGATAACTATGGCTACACCTTC. Amino acid sequence: CASSEDNYGYTF.